Listed below are T cell receptor beta chains from one sample, sequenced in a study of Ad26.COV2.S vaccination and SARS-CoV-2 variants. Here immunoSEQ multiplex PCR was the method, and the copy in TCRdb shows in-frame clones only, minus some. The sample shows about 400,000 clones, roughly 90% of them seen only once. This material consisted of peripheral blood, taken in a trial of Ad26.COV2.S vaccine versus placebo. All receptors derive from a person between 18 and 60 years old who received the Ad26.COV2.S COVID-19 vaccine or a placebo. The CDR3 runs from the conserved cysteine through the conserved F or W. D genes are given only for firm matches.

D: NA; V: TRBV7-9; J: TRBJ1-2; DNA: TGTGCCAGCAGACCTACAGGGAATGGCTACACCTTC; CDR3: CASRPTGNGYTF
D: TRBD1; V: TRBV4-3; J: TRBJ2-7; DNA: TGCGCCAGCAGCTCCGGACAGGGTTACGAGCAGTACTTC; CDR3: CASSSGQGYEQYF
D: NA; V: TRBV19; J: TRBJ2-2; DNA: TGTGCCAGTAGCCCAACGCTACGAGGGACGCGCACCGGGGAGCTGTTTTTT; CDR3: CASSPTLRGTRTGELFF
D: TRBD1; V: TRBV4-3; J: TRBJ1-6; DNA: TGCGCCAGCAGCCAAGATCTGGACAGGACTCTTAATTCACCCCTCCACTTT; CDR3: CASSQDLDRTLNSPLHF
D: TRBD1; V: TRBV29-1; J: TRBJ2-4; DNA: TGCAGCGTTGCACGCCAGACCGGGACAGTGGCGGCCAAAAACATTCAGTACTTC; CDR3: CSVARQTGTVAAKNIQYF
D: TRBD1; V: TRBV3-1/TRBV3-2; J: TRBJ2-5; DNA: TGTGCCAGCAGCCACGCCGGGACAGGGCAAGAGACCCAGTACTTC; CDR3: CASSHAGTGQETQYF
D: TRBD2; V: TRBV24-1; J: TRBJ2-1; DNA: TGTGCCACCAGTGGTCGGGGGGTGGCCTACAATGAGCAGTTCTTC; CDR3: CATSGRGVAYNEQFF
D: NA; V: TRBV30; J: TRBJ1-2; DNA: TGTGCCTGGAGTGTTAATGCTTTTGGTCGAACAGGGTTTCGTGGCTACACCTTC; CDR3: CAWSVNAFGRTGFRGYTF
D: NA; V: TRBV7-8; J: TRBJ2-5; DNA: TGTGCCAGCAGCTTATTCCAAGAGACCCAGTACTTC; CDR3: CASSLFQETQYF
D: TRBD1; V: TRBV29-1; J: TRBJ1-1; DNA: TGCAGCGTTACAACACCACAGGGGGCTGGCACTGAAGCTTTCTTT; CDR3: CSVTTPQGAGTEAFF
D: NA; V: TRBV18; J: TRBJ1-2; DNA: TGTGCCAGCTCACCACAGGGGAGGGCCGACTATGGCTACACCTTC; CDR3: CASSPQGRADYGYTF
D: TRBD1; V: TRBV5-6; J: TRBJ2-7; DNA: TGTGCCAGCAGCCCTACAGGGACAGCCTCTAGCGAGCAGTACTTC; CDR3: CASSPTGTASSEQYF
D: TRBD1; V: TRBV5-6; J: TRBJ2-3; DNA: TGTGCCAGCAGTAGGGGGGACAGGGCTACAGATACGCAGTATTTT; CDR3: CASSRGDRATDTQYF
D: TRBD2; V: TRBV6-4; J: TRBJ2-3; DNA: TGTGCCAGCAGTGTGGGGACTACAGCGGATACGCAGTATTTT; CDR3: CASSVGTTADTQYF
D: NA; V: TRBV18; J: TRBJ2-7; DNA: TGTGCCAGCTCCCCGAATAAGTACGAGCAGTACTTC; CDR3: CASSPNKYEQYF
D: NA; V: TRBV7-2; J: TRBJ2-7; DNA: TGTGCCAGCAGCTTAGCGGGGGGGCGCGGTTACGAGCAGTACTTC; CDR3: CASSLAGGRGYEQYF
D: NA; V: TRBV5-5; J: TRBJ1-5; DNA: TGTGCCAGCAGCTTGGTGGATCAGCCCCAGCATTTT; CDR3: CASSLVDQPQHF
D: NA; V: TRBV30; J: TRBJ1-2; DNA: TGTGCCTGGAGTGATGGGGTCCCTAACTATGGCTACACCTTC; CDR3: CAWSDGVPNYGYTF
D: NA; V: TRBV9; J: TRBJ2-5; DNA: TGTGCCAGCAGCGTAGGAGGAAGCGGAGAGACCCAGTACTTC; CDR3: CASSVGGSGETQYF
D: NA; V: TRBV2; J: TRBJ1-5; DNA: TGTGCCAGCGCAGGGGTGCGCAATCAGCCCCAGCATTTT; CDR3: CASAGVRNQPQHF